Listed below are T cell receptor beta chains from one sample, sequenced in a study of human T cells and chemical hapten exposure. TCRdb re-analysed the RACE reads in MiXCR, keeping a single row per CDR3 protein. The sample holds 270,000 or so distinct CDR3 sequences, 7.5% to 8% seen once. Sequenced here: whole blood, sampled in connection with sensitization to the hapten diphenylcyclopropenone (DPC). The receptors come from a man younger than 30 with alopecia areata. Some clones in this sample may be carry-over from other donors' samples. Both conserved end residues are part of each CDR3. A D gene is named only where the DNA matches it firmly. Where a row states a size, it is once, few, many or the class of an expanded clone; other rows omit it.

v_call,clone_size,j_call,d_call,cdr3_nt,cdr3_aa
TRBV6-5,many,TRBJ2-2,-,TGTGCCAGCATCAGGGACGCGAACACCGGGGAGCTGTTTTTT,CASIRDANTGELFF
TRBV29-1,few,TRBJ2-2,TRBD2,TGCAGCGTTGGGACTAGCGGGAACACCGGGGAGCTGTTTTTT,CSVGTSGNTGELFF
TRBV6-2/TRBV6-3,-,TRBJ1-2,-,TGTGCCAGCAGTTTTGAGGGATATGGCTACACCTTC,CASSFEGYGYTF
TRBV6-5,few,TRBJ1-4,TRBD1,TGTGCCAGCTGTCCCGGGACAGGGGATGAAAAACTGTTTTTT,CASCPGTGDEKLFF
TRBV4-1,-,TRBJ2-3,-,TGCGCCAGCAGCCACCCTGGGGGCTCGAGCGGGCCTCCGGGCACAGATACGCAGTATTTT,CASSHPGGSSGPPGTDTQYF
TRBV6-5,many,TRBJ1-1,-,TGTGCCAGCAGAACAGGGTTTATGAACACTGAAGCTTTCTTT,CASRTGFMNTEAFF
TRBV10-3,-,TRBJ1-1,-,TGTGCCATCAGTGAATACAGGGAGCCCAACACTGAAGCTTTCTTT,CAISEYREPNTEAFF
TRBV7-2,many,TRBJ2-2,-,TGTGCCAGCAGCTTAGAGCCAGGTCGGAATTGGGGGGAGCTGTTTTTT,CASSLEPGRNWGELFF
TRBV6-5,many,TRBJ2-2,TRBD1,TGTGCCAGCAGCCTAACCGGGACAGGGGGCCAGGAGGAGCTGTTTTTT,CASSLTGTGGQEELFF
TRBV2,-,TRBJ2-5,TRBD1,TGTGCCAGCAGTGAAGCGGGGGACAGACAAGAGACCCAGTACTTC,CASSEAGDRQETQYF
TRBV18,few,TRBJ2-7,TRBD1,TGTGCCAGCTCCCGCACCGGGACAGAATTCTCCTACGAGCAGTACTTC,CASSRTGTEFSYEQYF
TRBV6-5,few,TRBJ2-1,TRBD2,TGTGCCAGCAGTACCCCCTCCACGCGGACTAGCGGGGGGTACAATGAGCAGTTCTTC,CASSTPSTRTSGGYNEQFF
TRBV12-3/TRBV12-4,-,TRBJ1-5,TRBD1,TGTGCCAGCAGCGTAGGGGCCGGGACAGGGAGCAATCAGCCCCAGCATTTT,CASSVGAGTGSNQPQHF
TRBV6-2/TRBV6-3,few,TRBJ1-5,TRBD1,TGTGCCAGCAGTCTGACAGGGGCACAGCCCCAGCATTTT,CASSLTGAQPQHF
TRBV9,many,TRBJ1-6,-,TGTGCCAGCAGCCCCCTACAGGAGTTTAATTCACCCCTCCACTTT,CASSPLQEFNSPLHF
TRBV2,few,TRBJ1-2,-,TGTGCCAGCAGGCAGAATGACGGCTACACCTTC,CASRQNDGYTF
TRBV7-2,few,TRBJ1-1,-,TGTGCCAGCAGCACAAGGGCTAACACTGAAGCTTTCTTT,CASSTRANTEAFF
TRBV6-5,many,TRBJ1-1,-,TGTGCCAGCAGTTACGCAGATAATGAAGCTTTCTTT,CASSYADNEAFF
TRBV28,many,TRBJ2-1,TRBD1,TGTGCCAGCAGTTCCCTCACCCCGACAGGGTACAATGAGCAGTTCTTC,CASSSLTPTGYNEQFF
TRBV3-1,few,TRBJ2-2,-,TGTGCCAGCAGCCCCCGTCCAGGGGCCGGGGAGCTGTTTTTT,CASSPRPGAGELFF
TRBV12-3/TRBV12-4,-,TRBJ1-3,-,TGTGCCAGCACTTTACCCGGAAACACCATATATTTT,CASTLPGNTIYF
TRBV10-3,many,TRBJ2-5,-,TGTGCCATCTCCCCCCGGGGAGAGGAGACCCAGTACTTC,CAISPRGEETQYF
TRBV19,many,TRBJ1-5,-,TGTGCCAGTAGTATCGGGAGAGTAAGCAATCAGCCCCAGCATTTT,CASSIGRVSNQPQHF
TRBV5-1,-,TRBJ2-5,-,TGCGCCAGCAGCTTCGATCGGGTCGGAGAGACCCAGTACTTC,CASSFDRVGETQYF
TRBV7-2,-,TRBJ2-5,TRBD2,TGTGCCAGCAGCTTACTTCGTAGGACTAGCCAGCTTAAAGAGCCCCAGTACTTC,CASSLLRRTSQLKEPQYF
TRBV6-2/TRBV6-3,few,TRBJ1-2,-,TGTGCCAGCAGTTACACATCTGGGTCCTATGGCTACACCTTC,CASSYTSGSYGYTF
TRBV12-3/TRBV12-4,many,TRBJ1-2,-,TGTGCCAGCCATCAAGCCGCAGGCGGCTACACCTTC,CASHQAAGGYTF